This entry features one T cell receptor beta chain sequence. With 60 Vbeta and 13 Jbeta primers, the PCR was carried out. Sequenced by immunoSEQ multiplex PCR; TCRdb stores in-frame clones only, minus some. Counted here are about 140,000 clones, 80% to 85% occurring once; the ten biggest clones make up 1.2%. The CDR3 sequence is 15 residues long. V lost 3 bases, J lost 3 bases, and 13 bases lay in between. Looked up from germline, CDR1 is LNHDA and CDR2 is SQIVND (reference sequence). These data originate in a study of cytomegalovirus exposure and HLA in healthy donors. This clonotype was obtained from a female donor in good health and CMV-seronegative. The sequenced sample was PBMCs. J is TRBJ2-3 and V is TRBV19; weak D call: TRBD1 (6 bases). In DNA, the CDR3 is TGTGCCAGTAGTATGGGTCAGGGGTGGACAGATACGCAGTATTTT. It yields the protein CASSMGQGWTDTQYF.